This TCR beta chain was retrieved from a study of primary melanoma T cells and metastatic recurrence. From germline, CDR1 is MNHNS and CDR2 SASEGT. The V gene lost 0 bases and the J gene lost 0 bases, with 6 bases spanning the gap. This CDR3 has 15 residues. The table came from immunoSEQ multiplex PCR; TCRdb's copy has only in-frame clones and leaves some out. Counted here are some 720 clones, about 80% occurring once; the ten biggest clones make up roughly two fifths. This chain joins TRBV6-1 and TRBJ2-4; no clear D. This receptor was identified in a human donor with melanoma. The sample taken for sequencing was melanoma tumor tissue. CDR3 protein: CASSEAVLAKNIQYF. DNA of the CDR3: TGTGCCAGCAGTGAAGCGGTACTAGCCAAAAACATTCAGTACTTC.